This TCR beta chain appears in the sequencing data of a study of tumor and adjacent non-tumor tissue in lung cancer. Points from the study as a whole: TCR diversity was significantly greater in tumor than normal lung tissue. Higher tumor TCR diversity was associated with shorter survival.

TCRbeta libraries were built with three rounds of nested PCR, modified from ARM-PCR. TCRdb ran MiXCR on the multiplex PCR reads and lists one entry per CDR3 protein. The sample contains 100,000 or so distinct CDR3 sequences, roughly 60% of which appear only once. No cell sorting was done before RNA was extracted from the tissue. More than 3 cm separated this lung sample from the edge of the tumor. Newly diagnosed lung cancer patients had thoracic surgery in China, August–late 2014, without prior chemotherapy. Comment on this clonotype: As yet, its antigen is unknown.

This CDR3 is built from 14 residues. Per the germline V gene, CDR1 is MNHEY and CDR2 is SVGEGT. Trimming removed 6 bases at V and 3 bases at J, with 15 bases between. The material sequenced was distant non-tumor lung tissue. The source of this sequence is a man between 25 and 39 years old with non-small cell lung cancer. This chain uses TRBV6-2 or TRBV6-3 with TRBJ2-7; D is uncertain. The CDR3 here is CASRPHKAGYEQYF. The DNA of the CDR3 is TGTGCCAGCAGACCACATAAGGCCGGCTACGAGCAGTACTTC.